This T cell receptor (beta chain) originates from a study of T cells in Graves' hyperthyroidism and ophthalmopathy. Remarks on this clonotype: No antigen is known for it.

Used for diagnoses were clinical symptoms, serum thyroxine and TRAb, thyroid ultrasound and orbital computed tomography. Regions amplified from RNA transcripts were the TCR beta CDR3 regions. Researchers ran a first-round RT-PCR on the TCR CDR3 using the HTBI primer set. Using its own MiXCR run on the multiplex PCR reads, TCRdb lists one record per CDR3 protein. This sample carries nearly 600,000 distinct CDR3 sequences, 12% to 15% of them seen once, and the ten largest clones take 7.1%. Study-wide points: Ophthalmopathy, which appeared later, was predicted by the model a median around 6.9 months before onset.

The V gene lost 5 bases and the J gene lost 6 bases, with 13 bases spanning the gap. The CDR3 extends over 14 amino acids. Germline V gene sequence: CDR1 SGHNT, CDR2 YENEEA. The gene calls are TRBV11-3 and TRBJ2-2; D unresolved. The sample consisted of blood. The source of this sequence is a woman aged 18-29 years with Graves' ophthalmopathy. CDR3 sequence (DNA): TGTGCCAGCAGCACCGCGGACCGCCCCGGGGAGCTGTTTTTT. Protein sequence: CASSTADRPGELFF.